This T cell receptor beta chain was found in a study of blood T cell repertoires in COVID-19 (dated by TCRdb to 2019 to 2021). Study-wide context: The collaborator samples originated in the United States, Italy and Spain and spanned the acute and convalescent phases of COVID-19. The material from the prospective study consisted of cDNA or gDNA derived from T cells, B-cell-depleted T cells, or PBMCs. A freely available public database, intended as a resource for researchers studying the immune response to SARS-CoV-2, is where the repertoires were released. Subjects who had been exposed to COVID-19, were actively infected with it, or had recovered from it provided the deeply sampled blood TCRbeta repertoires that made up the dataset. The samples were drawn from two sources: the first 160 participants of the ongoing ImmuneRACE study, and over 950 subjects contributed by 6 global collaborators. A de-identified subject ID, COVID-19 status, age in years and sex were almost always included in the sample metadata. Where available, HLA class I and class II types were obtained from metadata supplied by the sample provider rather than from assay-based typing.

Overall study results and their limits: The amount of clinical and demographic metadata varied by source and participant and was provided uncurated.

TCRbeta CDR3 regions were amplified from genomic DNA using the immunoSEQ Assay, a bias-controlled multiplex PCR. On the study's bioinformatics: The number of nucleated cells in each sample was estimated from the amplification of reference gene primers within the assay. To quantify the absolute abundance of each unique TCRbeta CDR3 rearrangement, sequence reads were collapsed and filtered. For each sample, productive Simpson clonality was calculated as the square root of Simpson's diversity index across productive rearrangements. In TCRdb, the immuneACCESS table is reduced to in-frame sequences with V and J assigned. These tables do not hold every clone; where another copy was compared, an unresolved V gene accounts for under half, and the others remain unexplained. That table is the source of V, J and clone size, and D and trimming were worked out from the DNA. The sample has under 350,000 clones on record, roughly 85% of them singletons. The top ten constitute around 7.8% of the sample.

On this clone: Its cognate antigen has yet to be identified. The record has no base qualities; no much larger clone is one base away.

Whole blood was collected in K2EDTA tubes by collaborating institutions according to the institutions' own protocols. For TCRbeta analysis, collaborators shipped samples as frozen whole blood, isolated PBMCs, or DNA extracted from either of those sample types. The germline V gene supplies CDR1 MGHRA and CDR2 YSYEKL. The CDR3 measures 14 amino acids from cysteine to phenylalanine. Solely the CDR3 DNA is kept, with 42 bases framed from the first base. V lost 2 bases and J lost 5 bases; the stretch between them is 12 bases long. The chain is assembled from TRBV4-1 and TRBJ1-1; no D segment can be confidently identified. Sequencing was done on a sample of peripheral blood. The source is a human donor in a cohort sampled during active COVID-19. CDR3 reads: CASSQSRVRTEAFF. The sequence in DNA is TGCGCCAGCAGCCAATCCCGGGTGAGGACTGAAGCTTTCTTT.